These 28 T cell receptor beta chains came from one sample sequenced in a study of T-cell reconstitution after alpha-beta-depleted transplantation in children. This sample's TCRbeta library carried unique molecular identifier barcodes. TCRdb recomputed calls from the PCR reads with MiXCR, one row per CDR3 protein. The profile shows around 500,000 distinct CDR3 sequences, approximately 13% of them singletons. Material: PBMCs from the stem cell graft donor, obtained from the stem cell graft. Receptors originate from a human donor who donated a stem cell graft to a child with combined immunodeficiency.

This clonotype was detected a few times. The chain has TRBV7-9 and TRBJ2-1; 7 bases are shared with TRBD2. The V gene's germline CDR1 is SEHNR and CDR2 FQNEAQ (reference sequence). The CDR3 covers 16 residues. After removal of 5 bases from V and 0 bases from J, the junction contained 7 bases not matched to a gene. The CDR3 reads CASSPPRGSSYNEQFF. CDR3 bases: TGTGCCAGCAGCCCGCCACGCGGGAGCTCCTACAATGAGCAGTTCTTC.

This clonotype appeared many times. The CDR3 coding sequence is TGTGCCAGCAGCCGGACTAGCGGGGGTTACAATGAGCAGTTCTTC. It yields the protein CASSRTSGGYNEQFF. The genes are TRBV12-3 or TRBV12-4 and TRBJ2-1; 13 bases align to TRBD2. Trimming cost V 6 bases and J 4 bases; bases outside gene matches: 3. The CDR3 runs 15 residues.

This chain links TRBV3-1 with TRBJ2-7; 7 bases agree with TRBD2. CDR1 and CDR2 from the germline V gene are LGHDT and YNNKEL (reference sequence). CDR3 size: 15 residues. The V segment lost 0 bases and the J segment 9 bases; nucleotides outside the gene matches: 11. The CDR3 protein is CASSQDSSGITGQYF. The CDR3 coding sequence is TGTGCCAGCAGCCAAGATTCTAGCGGCATTACGGGGCAGTACTTC.

This clonotype came up many times. The chain employs TRBV20-1 and TRBJ2-7; tentative D call: TRBD2 (6 bases). V shed 0 bases and J shed 2 bases, with 14 bases lying between them. The CDR3 length is 15 residues. CDR1 is DFQATT, CDR2 SNEGSKA, per germline (reference sequence). CDR3 amino acids: CSARDSLAHPYEQYF. CDR3 DNA sequence: TGCAGTGCTAGAGATTCTCTAGCGCACCCCTACGAGCAGTACTTC.

This clonotype was seen more than once but under ten times. The V call is TRBV20-1, the J call TRBJ2-1; 13 bases agree with TRBD2. Germline V gene sequence: CDR1 DFQATT, CDR2 SNEGSKA (reference sequence). With 3 bases clipped from V and 3 bases from J, the junction kept 8 bases outside the gene matches. The CDR3 totals 17 residues. Here the CDR3 DNA reads TGCAGTGCTAGGCCTCTCGGACTAGCGGGAGACTACAATGAGCAGTTCTTC. Its protein product is CSARPLGLAGDYNEQFF.

Ten or more counts support this clonotype. The chain uses TRBV2 and TRBJ2-3; TRBD2 agrees at 8 bases. The germline gives CDR1 SNHLY, CDR2 FYNNEI. V lost 8 bases and J lost 4; bases outside the gene matches: 14. This CDR3 contains 16 residues. As DNA, the CDR3 is TGTGCCAGCCGGGGGGGATTCGGGGGCGCAGCAGATACGCAGTATTTT. The encoded protein is CASRGGFGGAADTQYF. The whole variable domain, remainder taken from reference TRBV2 and TRBJ2-3, is EPEVTQTPSHQVTQMGQEVILRCVPISNHLYFYWYRQILGQKVEFLVSFYNNEISEKSEIFDDQFSVERPDGSNFTLKIRSTKLEDSAMYFCASRGGFGGAADTQYFGPGTRLTVL.

This clonotype was detected ten times or more. This chain links TRBV9 with TRBJ2-5; 7 bases line up with TRBD1. The V gene end was trimmed by 4 bases and the J gene end by 0 bases; junction bases not matched to a gene: 6. The CDR3 totals 15 residues. Germline CDR1 SGDLS, CDR2 YYNGEE. The CDR3 DNA sequence: TGTGCCAGCAGCCGACAGGGCGTGTACCAAGAGACCCAGTACTTC. This translates into CASSRQGVYQETQYF.

This clonotype was detected many times. The chain combines TRBV7-6 with TRBJ2-4; weak D call: TRBD2 (6 bases). Trimming cost V 1 base and J 6 bases, with 13 bases left between them. CDR1 and CDR2 from the germline V gene are SGHVS and FNYEAQ. The CDR3 has 15 amino acids. CDR3 in amino acids: CASSLEGGWRNIQYF. The CDR3 DNA is TGTGCCAGCAGCTTAGAGGGAGGTTGGAGAAACATTCAGTACTTC. Full variable domain (remainder filled in from reference TRBV7-6 and TRBJ2-4): GAGVSQSPRYKVTKRGQDVALRCDPISGHVSLYWYRQALGQGPEFLTYFNYEAQQDKSGLPNDRFSAERPEGSISTLTIQRTEQRDSAMYRCASSLEGGWRNIQYFGAGTRLSVL.

This clonotype was counted only a few times. The chain combines TRBV10-3 with TRBJ1-5; D remains unclear. The CDR3 runs 14 residues. V lost 6 bases to trimming and J lost 5 bases, with 14 bases between them. Germline V gene sequence: CDR1 ENHRY, CDR2 SYGVKD. In DNA, the CDR3 is TGTGCCATCAGCGAAGACGAGTCCGATCAGCCCCAGCATTTT. It yields the protein CAISEDESDQPQHF.

This clonotype was seen ten or more times. The chain recombines TRBV27 with TRBJ1-2; tentatively, D is TRBD1 (5 bases). Per the germline V gene, CDR1 is MNHEY and CDR2 is SMNVEV (reference sequence). Trimming shortened V by 6 bases and J by 1 base, and 15 bases separated the two germline ends. This CDR3 comprises 15 residues. CDR3: CASRQVGRVNYGYTF. The CDR3 DNA reads TGTGCCAGCAGACAGGTCGGGAGGGTTAACTATGGCTACACCTTC.

Ten or more counts support this clonotype. The rearrangement uses TRBV12-3 or TRBV12-4 and TRBJ2-1; D call uncertain. The germline V and J ends were trimmed by 5 bases and 8 bases, with 16 bases remaining between them. The CDR3 consists of 14 residues. CDR3 loop: CASSPGRRSDEQFF. The CDR3 DNA follows: TGTGCCAGCAGTCCGGGCCGGAGATCCGATGAGCAGTTCTTC.

Here the CDR3 DNA reads TGTGCCAGCAGCTTGGAACAGTATCAGCCCCAGCATTTT. Translation gives CASSLEQYQPQHF. V is TRBV11-2 and J is TRBJ1-5, with D unresolved. This CDR3 is 13 amino acids long. The germline V and J ends were trimmed by 3 bases and 5 bases, with 8 bases remaining between them. The germline gives CDR1 SGHAT, CDR2 FQNNGV.

This clonotype was counted at least ten times. This chain links TRBV6-5 with TRBJ1-6; D may be TRBD1 (5 bases). The CDR3 is made up of 14 amino acids. V dropped 4 bases and J dropped 9 bases, with 13 bases sitting between them. Germline CDR1 MNHEY, CDR2 SVGAGI. CDR3 residues: CASSLGGRGSPLHF. The CDR3 DNA reads TGTGCCAGCAGTTTGGGGGGGAGGGGTTCACCCCTCCACTTT.

This rearrangement joins TRBV6-2 or TRBV6-3 to TRBJ2-1; D ambiguous. With 8 bases removed from V and 3 bases from J, the gap between germline ends came to 20 bases. Germline assignment: CDR1 MNHEY and CDR2 SVGEGT. The CDR3 length is 16 residues. CDR3 bases: TGTGCCAGCGGACCCCTCCTTCGGCCCATCTACAATGAGCAGTTCTTC. Translating it yields CASGPLLRPIYNEQFF.

CDR3 loop: CASSLDSSVGYEQYF. Here the CDR3 DNA reads TGCGCCAGCAGCTTGGATTCTAGCGTAGGCTACGAGCAGTACTTC. V is TRBV5-1 and J is TRBJ2-7, with a possible D match to TRBD2 (6 bases). Germline lookup yields CDR1 SGHRS and CDR2 YFSETQ. The CDR3 extends over 15 amino acids. Trimming took off 0 bases at V and 3 bases at J, with 13 bases between the two ends.

This clonotype has more than one count but fewer than ten. The J gene is TRBJ2-2, the V gene TRBV12-3 or TRBV12-4; possible D gene TRBD1, 6 bases. The V end was cut by 3 bases, the J end by 2 bases, with 28 bases between. The CDR3 is 21 residues long. The CDR3 loop reads CASSFGGLQGNRPLNTGELFF. In DNA, the CDR3 is TGTGCCAGCAGTTTTGGCGGGTTACAGGGAAATAGGCCCCTTAACACCGGGGAGCTGTTTTTT.

The chain links TRBV9 to TRBJ1-3; the match to TRBD1 covers 9 bases. The CDR3 sequence is 14 residues long. Looked up from germline, CDR1 is SGDLS and CDR2 is YYNGEE. J gave up 10 bases and V 1 base, and 6 bases lay outside the gene matches. The CDR3 DNA is TGTGCCAGCAGCGTACTCCCGGACAGGGGTACCATATATTTT. Its protein product is CASSVLPDRGTIYF.

V usage is TRBV7-2 and J usage is TRBJ2-1; 13 bases align to TRBD2. Per germline, CDR1 SGHTA and CDR2 FQGNSA. The CDR3 length is 17 residues. V shed 3 bases, J shed 7 bases, and the junction held 9 bases outside the gene matches. CDR3 in amino acids: CASSFHILAGGPNEQFF. DNA for the CDR3: TGTGCCAGCAGCTTCCACATACTAGCGGGGGGGCCAAATGAGCAGTTCTTC.

In this sample, this clonotype turned up many times. The V and J genes are TRBV7-9 and TRBJ2-1; TRBD2 aligns across 8 bases. The CDR3 length is 15 residues. After removal of 2 bases from V and 6 bases from J, the junction contained 6 bases not matched to a gene. Looked up from germline, CDR1 is SEHNR and CDR2 is FQNEAQ (reference sequence). The CDR3 region has the DNA TGTGCCAGCAGCTTATCGCCTAGCGGGTCCAATGAGCAGTTCTTC. It is translated as CASSLSPSGSNEQFF.

The sample holds many counts of this clonotype. This chain uses TRBV12-3 or TRBV12-4 with TRBJ2-5, with 9 bases fitting TRBD1. The CDR3 consists of 14 residues. J gave up 1 base and V 6 bases, and 3 bases lay outside the gene matches. CDR3 sequence reads: CASSLGQGQETQYF. CDR3 in DNA: TGTGCCAGCAGCCTGGGACAGGGCCAAGAGACCCAGTACTTC.

V gene TRBV7-9 combines with J gene TRBJ2-7; TRBD1 might be the D (9 bases). Germline assignment: CDR1 SEHNR and CDR2 FQNEAQ (reference sequence). CDR3 length equals 15 residues. Trimming removed 6 bases at V and 2 bases at J, with 17 bases between. CDR3 sequence reads: CASSSGGTGTYEQYF. Written as DNA, the CDR3 is TGTGCCAGCAGTTCGGGGGGGACAGGGACCTACGAGCAGTACTTC.

This clonotype was seen more than once but under ten times. This chain joins TRBV6-6 and TRBJ2-7, with TRBD2 as a possible D gene (5 bases). Germline values: CDR1 MNHNY, CDR2 SVGAGI (reference sequence). V lost 5 bases and J 6 bases, leaving 8 bases between the germline ends. This CDR3 comprises 11 residues. CDR3 sequence reads: CASSQRGEQYF. In DNA form, the CDR3 reads TGTGCCAGCAGTCAACGGGGCGAGCAGTACTTC.

To note about this clonotype: One end of the junction does not line up with germline, which may come from a read error. J is TRBJ2-7 and V is TRBV9; a possible D gene is TRBD1 (6 bases). CDR1 is SGDLS, CDR2 YYNGEE, per germline. This CDR3 region has 13 residues. This chain's CDR3 is CASSVASGQKVHF. The CDR3, as DNA: TGTGCCAGCAGCGTAGCTTCCGGACAGAAAGTTCACTTC. The full variable domain, rest sourced from reference TRBV9 and TRBJ2-7, is DSGVTQTPKHLITATGQRVTLRCSPRSGDLSVYWYQQSLDQGLQFLIQYYNGEERAKGNILERFSAQQFPDLHSELNLSSLELGDSALYFCASSVASGQKVHFGPGTRLTVT.

The chain has TRBV27 and TRBJ2-7; D perhaps matches TRBD1 (6 bases). V was cut by 6 bases and J by 4 bases, with 16 bases left in between. Germline V gene sequence: CDR1 MNHEY, CDR2 SMNVEV (reference sequence). CDR3 length: 14 amino acids. The CDR3 nucleotides are TGTGCCAGCAGCGCCGGGACACGGGGTTACGAGCAGTACTTC. Amino acids: CASSAGTRGYEQYF.

This clonotype came up a few times. The chain is built from TRBV7-2 and TRBJ2-3; a possible D gene is TRBD2 (5 bases). V lost 7 bases, J lost 2 bases, and 16 bases lay in between. CDR1 and CDR2 from the germline V gene are SGHTA and FQGNSA. The CDR3 runs 15 residues. CDR3 sequence: CASMEVVGLTDTQYF. The CDR3 coding sequence is TGTGCCAGCATGGAGGTAGTCGGGCTCACAGATACGCAGTATTTT.

This clonotype was counted a few times. The J gene is TRBJ2-2, the V gene TRBV5-1, with D tentatively TRBD1 (5 bases). There are 14 residues in the CDR3. V lost 7 bases and J lost 5, with 15 bases in between. Germline V gene lookup returns CDR1 SGHRS and CDR2 YFSETQ. CDR3 DNA: TGCGCCAGCGGCGGCGGCCAGGGTACCGGGGAGCTGTTTTTT. Its translation is CASGGGQGTGELFF.

This sequence joins TRBV7-6 and TRBJ2-7, with D perhaps TRBD2 (5 bases). Per germline, CDR1 SGHVS and CDR2 FNYEAQ. The length of the CDR3 is 14 residues. Between the trimmed V and J ends, which lost 3 bases and 3 bases, there was a span of 12 bases. The CDR3 spells CASSLGPGDYEQYF. DNA for the CDR3: TGTGCCAGCAGCTTGGGTCCCGGGGACTACGAGCAGTACTTC.

The chain couples TRBV10-3 to TRBJ2-7; 13 nucleotides agree with TRBD2. V lost 4 bases to trimming and J lost 3 bases; unmatched junction nucleotides: 3. CDR3 size: 15 residues. Germline lookup yields CDR1 ENHRY and CDR2 SYGVKD. This CDR3 reads CAISGGLAGVYEQYF. Written as DNA, the CDR3 is TGTGCCATCAGTGGAGGACTAGCGGGAGTCTACGAGCAGTACTTC.